The 7 T cell receptor beta chains presented below share a single source sample, sequenced in a study of blood T cell repertoires in COVID-19. Profiled with immunoSEQ multiplex PCR; TCRdb holds only in-frame clones, not every one. This table holds about 23,000 clones, 65% to 90% found once. Sequences were obtained from peripheral blood. These receptors originate from a man in his 70s with acute or convalescent COVID-19.

The chain combines TRBV4-1 with TRBJ1-2; D is possibly TRBD1 (5 bases). Trimming pared 0 bases from V and 5 bases from J, leaving 7 bases between. Germline V CDR1 and CDR2: MGHRA, YSYEKL. CDR3 length equals 13 residues. CDR3 region: CASSQEGPYGYTF. The CDR3 nucleotides read TGCGCCAGCAGCCAAGAGGGGCCTTATGGCTACACCTTC.

V usage is TRBV19 and J usage is TRBJ1-6; D is perhaps TRBD1 (6 bases). The germline V gene has CDR1 LNHDA and CDR2 SQIVND (reference sequence). The CDR3 is 14 residues long. V was trimmed by 5 bases and J by 7 bases, leaving 12 bases between them. The CDR3 protein is CASSPTGLNSPLHF. Written as DNA, the CDR3 is TGTGCCAGTAGTCCGACAGGCCTAAATTCACCCCTCCACTTT.

The chain couples TRBV7-9 to TRBJ1-2; D unresolved. The V gene lost 7 bases and the J gene lost 2 bases, with 11 bases spanning the gap. The germline gives CDR1 SEHNR, CDR2 FQNEAQ (reference sequence). The CDR3 runs 13 residues. In DNA, the CDR3 is TGTGCCAGCACCGTCCGGGAGAACTATGGCTACACCTTC. Amino acid sequence: CASTVRENYGYTF.

CDR3 coding DNA: TGTGCCAGCAGTTTAGATCGGACAGGGGTGACTGAAGCTTTCTTT. This codes for CASSLDRTGVTEAFF. The chain links TRBV28 to TRBJ1-1; 9 bases are a match to TRBD1. V dropped 2 bases and J dropped 5; count of bases not matched to a gene: 6. CDR1 is MDHEN and CDR2 is SYDVKM in the germline V gene. The CDR3 covers 15 residues.

V is TRBV4-3 and J is TRBJ1-3, with D unclear. The CDR3 runs to 15 residues. The germline CDR1 and CDR2 sequences are LGHNA and YSLEER. Trimming cost V 4 bases and J 6 bases, with 16 bases left between them. This CDR3 is CASSPPGSLENTIYF. In nucleotides, the CDR3 is TGCGCCAGCAGCCCCCCAGGTTCACTCGAAAACACCATATATTTT.

CDR3 nucleotides: TGTGCCAGTAGTATGGAGGCGAAATATGGCTACACCTTC. Its translation is CASSMEAKYGYTF. This sequence joins TRBV19 and TRBJ1-2; D remains unclear. The germline V and J ends were trimmed by 3 bases and 5 bases, with 10 bases remaining between them. The CDR3 runs to 13 residues. Germline loops: CDR1 LNHDA, CDR2 SQIVND (reference sequence).

This rearrangement joins TRBV4-2 to TRBJ2-2; 10 bases fit TRBD2. Trimming cost V 3 bases and J 2 bases; bases outside gene matches: 9. The CDR3 covers 18 residues. Germline assignment: CDR1 LGHNA and CDR2 YNFKEQ. The CDR3 DNA is TGTGCCAGCAGCCAGGGACAAAGGACTAGCGGTAACACCGGGGAGCTGTTTTTT. Translated, it gives CASSQGQRTSGNTGELFF.